A selection of T cell receptor beta chains follows, all from one sample in a study of shared clonotypes between healthy human individuals. Sequencing used immunoSEQ multiplex PCR; TCRdb keeps in-frame clones, though not all of them. The sample has around 700,000 clones; around 78% are singletons. Material: memory CD4+ T cells sorted from blood. Receptors were obtained from a young woman in good health. Each CDR3 is given with its conserved first and last residue. Fields, in order: clone size, V gene, D gene, J gene, CDR3 protein, CDR3 DNA. D genes are given only for firm matches. A row's size may be missing; if present it is once, few, many or a size class.

size: NA; V: TRBV25-1; D: NA; J: TRBJ2-2; CDR3: CASSENPGFGAGELFF; DNA: TGTGCCAGCAGTGAAAATCCGGGCTTCGGGGCCGGGGAGCTGTTTTTT
size: NA; V: TRBV2; D: TRBD1; J: TRBJ2-7; CDR3: CASIRGQRSGEQYF; DNA: TGTGCCAGCATAAGGGGGCAGCGGTCGGGCGAGCAGTACTTC
size: NA; V: TRBV15; D: TRBD1; J: TRBJ2-7; CDR3: CATSRDRDRLEQYF; DNA: TGTGCCACCAGCAGAGACCGGGACAGGCTCGAGCAGTACTTC
size: NA; V: TRBV19; D: NA; J: TRBJ2-2; CDR3: CASNQGRSAGELFF; DNA: TGTGCCAGTAACCAGGGGAGGTCGGCCGGGGAGCTGTTTTTT
size: NA; V: TRBV19; D: NA; J: TRBJ1-2; CDR3: CASSSPGDGKRDGYTF; DNA: TGTGCCAGTAGTTCGCCGGGGGACGGTAAACGTGATGGCTACACCTTC
size: NA; V: TRBV6-4; D: NA; J: TRBJ2-1; CDR3: CASSEQPTYGEQFF; DNA: TGTGCCAGCAGTGAGCAACCTACCTACGGTGAGCAGTTCTTC
size: NA; V: TRBV5-1; D: TRBD1; J: TRBJ2-7; CDR3: CASSLGQGNHEQYF; DNA: TGCGCCAGCAGCTTGGGACAGGGAAACCACGAGCAGTACTTC
size: NA; V: TRBV28; D: NA; J: TRBJ2-7; CDR3: CASSPAMGYIYEQYF; DNA: TGTGCCAGCAGTCCCGCGATGGGGTATATATACGAGCAGTACTTC
size: NA; V: TRBV19; D: NA; J: TRBJ1-1; CDR3: CASSTRRGLLPPNTEAFF; DNA: TGTGCCAGTAGTACGCGACGAGGACTTCTCCCTCCTAACACTGAAGCTTTCTTT
size: NA; V: TRBV7-8; D: TRBD2; J: TRBJ2-1; CDR3: CASSLREATNEQFF; DNA: TGTGCCAGCAGCCTGCGGGAGGCTACCAATGAGCAGTTCTTC
size: NA; V: TRBV5-6; D: NA; J: TRBJ2-5; CDR3: CASSSGPRETQYF; DNA: TGTGCCAGCAGCTCGGGACCGCGGGAGACCCAGTACTTC
size: NA; V: TRBV11-2; D: NA; J: TRBJ1-1; CDR3: CASSPTYPEGTEAFF; DNA: TGTGCCAGCAGTCCAACGTACCCGGAGGGCACTGAAGCTTTCTTT
size: NA; V: TRBV29-1; D: NA; J: TRBJ2-3; CDR3: CSVEGSTDTQYF; DNA: TGCAGCGTTGAAGGGAGCACAGATACGCAGTATTTT
size: NA; V: TRBV4-1; D: TRBD1; J: TRBJ2-7; CDR3: CASSQAGTGSYEQYF; DNA: TGCGCCAGCAGCCAAGCCGGGACAGGGTCCTACGAGCAGTACTTC
size: few; V: TRBV6-5; D: NA; J: TRBJ2-2; CDR3: CASRNRRAGELFF; DNA: TGTGCCAGCAGAAACAGGCGGGCCGGGGAGCTGTTTTTT
size: NA; V: TRBV5-1; D: NA; J: TRBJ1-1; CDR3: CASQRDGSSFAEAFF; DNA: TGCGCCAGCCAACGAGATGGCAGCTCCTTCGCTGAAGCTTTCTTT